This T cell receptor (beta chain) was identified in a study of control samples from healthy donors and cancer patients. The method was immunoSEQ multiplex PCR; TCRdb's version includes in-frame clones alone and lacks a portion of them. The sample contains over 200,000 clones, over 70% of which appear only once. Sequenced: PBMCs. This receptor was obtained from a woman between 55 and 75 years old with lung cancer.

CDR3 protein: CATITTNSPLHF. In DNA form, the CDR3 reads TGCGCCACCATTACGACGAATTCACCCCTCCACTTT. V gene TRBV23-1 combines with J gene TRBJ1-6; the D is unclear. Being an ORF, TRBV23-1 has a function that is uncertain. This CDR3 spans 12 amino acids. The V end lost 10 bases, the J end lost 7 bases, and 11 bases lay between the germline ends.